This TCR beta chain originates from a study of T cell changes during pregnancy in multiple sclerosis. Clones were read by immunoSEQ multiplex PCR, and TCRdb kept only the in-frame ones, dropping some. Found here are tens of thousands of clones, approximately 91% of them singletons; the top ten hold about 1.5%. The CDR3 is made up of 15 amino acids. Germline CDR1 SGHNT, CDR2 YYREEE (reference sequence). V was clipped by 2 bases and J by 2 bases, with 14 bases between them. The receptor was isolated from a female donor with multiple sclerosis, enrolled in a pregnancy study. This sequence joins TRBV5-4 and TRBJ2-7; D is unresolved. Sequencing used PBMCs (not recorded whether the cells were cultured). The CDR3: CASSFGPPSTYEQYF. DNA of the CDR3: TGTGCCAGCAGCTTCGGACCCCCTTCGACCTACGAGCAGTACTTC.